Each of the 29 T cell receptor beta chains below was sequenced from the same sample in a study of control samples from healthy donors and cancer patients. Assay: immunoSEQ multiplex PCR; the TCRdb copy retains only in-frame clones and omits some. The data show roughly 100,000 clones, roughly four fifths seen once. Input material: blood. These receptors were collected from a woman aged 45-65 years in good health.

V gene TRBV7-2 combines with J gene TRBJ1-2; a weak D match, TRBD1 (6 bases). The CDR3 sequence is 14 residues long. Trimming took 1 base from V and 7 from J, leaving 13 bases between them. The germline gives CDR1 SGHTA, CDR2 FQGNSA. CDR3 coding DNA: TGTGCCAGCAGCTTAGGGGACATTCGAAGTGGCTACACCTTC. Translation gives CASSLGDIRSGYTF.

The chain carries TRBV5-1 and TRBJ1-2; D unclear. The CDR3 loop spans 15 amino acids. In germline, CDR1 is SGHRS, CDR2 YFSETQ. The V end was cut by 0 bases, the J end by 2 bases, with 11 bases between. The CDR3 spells CASSLEQALNYGYTF. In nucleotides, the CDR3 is TGCGCCAGCAGCTTGGAGCAGGCCTTAAACTATGGCTACACCTTC.

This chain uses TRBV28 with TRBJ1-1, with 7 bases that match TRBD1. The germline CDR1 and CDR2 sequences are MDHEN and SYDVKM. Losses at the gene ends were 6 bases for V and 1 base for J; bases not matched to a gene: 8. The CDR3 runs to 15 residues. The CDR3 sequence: CASSISGTENTEAFF. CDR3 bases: TGTGCCAGCAGCATATCCGGGACAGAGAACACTGAAGCTTTCTTT.

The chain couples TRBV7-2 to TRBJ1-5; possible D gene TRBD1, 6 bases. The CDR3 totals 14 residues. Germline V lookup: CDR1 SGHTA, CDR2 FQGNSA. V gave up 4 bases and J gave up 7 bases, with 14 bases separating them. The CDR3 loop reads CASSYRQVGQPQHF. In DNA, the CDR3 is TGTGCCAGCAGCTATAGACAGGTCGGGCAGCCCCAGCATTTT.

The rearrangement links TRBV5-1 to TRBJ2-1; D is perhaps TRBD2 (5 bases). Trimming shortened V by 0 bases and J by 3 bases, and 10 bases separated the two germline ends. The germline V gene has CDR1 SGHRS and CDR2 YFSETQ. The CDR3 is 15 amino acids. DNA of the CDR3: TGCGCCAGCAGCTTGGGTGGAGGCGGCTACAATGAGCAGTTCTTC. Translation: CASSLGGGGYNEQFF.

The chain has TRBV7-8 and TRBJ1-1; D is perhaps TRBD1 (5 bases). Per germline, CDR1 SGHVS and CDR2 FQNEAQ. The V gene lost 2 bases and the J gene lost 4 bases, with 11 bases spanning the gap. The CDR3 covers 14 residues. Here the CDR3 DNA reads TGTGCCAGCAGCTTAAGGGGTGGTACCACTGAAGCTTTCTTT. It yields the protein CASSLRGGTTEAFF.

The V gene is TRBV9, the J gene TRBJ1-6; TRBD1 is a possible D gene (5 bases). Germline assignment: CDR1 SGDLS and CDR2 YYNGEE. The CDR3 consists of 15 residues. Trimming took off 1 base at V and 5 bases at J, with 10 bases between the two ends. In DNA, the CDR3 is TGTGCCAGCAGCGTATTGGGGGTTGATAATTCACCCCTCCACTTT. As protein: CASSVLGVDNSPLHF.

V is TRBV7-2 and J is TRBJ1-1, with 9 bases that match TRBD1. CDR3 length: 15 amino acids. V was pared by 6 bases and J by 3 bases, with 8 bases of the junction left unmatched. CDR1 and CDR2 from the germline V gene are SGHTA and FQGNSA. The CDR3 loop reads CASRSTGTGYTEAFF. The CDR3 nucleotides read TGTGCCAGCAGGAGTACCGGGACAGGGTACACTGAAGCTTTCTTT.

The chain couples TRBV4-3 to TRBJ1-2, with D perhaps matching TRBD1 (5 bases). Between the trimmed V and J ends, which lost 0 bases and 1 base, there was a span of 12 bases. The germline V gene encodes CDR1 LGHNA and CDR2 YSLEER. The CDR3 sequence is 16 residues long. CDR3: CASSQDRKGFNYGYTF. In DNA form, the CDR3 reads TGCGCCAGCAGCCAAGATCGGAAGGGGTTTAACTATGGCTACACCTTC.

DNA for the CDR3: TGTGCCAGCATCTTAGAGGCAAGTCATGGCTACACCTTC. Encoded protein: CASILEASHGYTF. The chain uses TRBV2 and TRBJ1-2; no firm D call. The V gene's germline CDR1 is SNHLY and CDR2 FYNNEI. This CDR3 has 13 amino acids. V was shortened by 7 bases and J by 6 bases, with 15 bases between the two germline ends.

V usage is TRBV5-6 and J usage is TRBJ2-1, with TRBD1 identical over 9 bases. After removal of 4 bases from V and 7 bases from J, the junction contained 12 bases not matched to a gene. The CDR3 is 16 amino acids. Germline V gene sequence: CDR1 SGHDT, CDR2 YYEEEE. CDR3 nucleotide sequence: TGTGCCAGCAGCCAACCGACAGGGGGTTTTAGGAATGAGCAGTTCTTC. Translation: CASSQPTGGFRNEQFF. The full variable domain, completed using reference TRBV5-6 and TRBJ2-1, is DAGVTQSPTHLIKTRGQQVTLRCSPKSGHDTVSWYQQALGQGPQFIFQYYEEEERQRGNFPDRFSGHQFPNYSSELNVNALLLGDSALYLCASSQPTGGFRNEQFFGPGTRLTVL.

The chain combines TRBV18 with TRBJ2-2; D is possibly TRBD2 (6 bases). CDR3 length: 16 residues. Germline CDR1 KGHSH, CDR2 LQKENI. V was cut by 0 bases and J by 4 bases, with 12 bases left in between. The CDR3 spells CASSPPTRVATGELFF. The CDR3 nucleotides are TGTGCCAGCTCACCACCGACTAGAGTCGCCACCGGGGAGCTGTTTTTT.

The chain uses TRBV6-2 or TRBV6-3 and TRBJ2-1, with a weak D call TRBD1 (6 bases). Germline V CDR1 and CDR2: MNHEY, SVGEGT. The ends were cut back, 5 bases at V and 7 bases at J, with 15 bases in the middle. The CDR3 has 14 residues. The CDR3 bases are TGTGCCAGCAGTCTCAGCGACAGGTTAAATGAGCAGTTCTTC. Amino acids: CASSLSDRLNEQFF.

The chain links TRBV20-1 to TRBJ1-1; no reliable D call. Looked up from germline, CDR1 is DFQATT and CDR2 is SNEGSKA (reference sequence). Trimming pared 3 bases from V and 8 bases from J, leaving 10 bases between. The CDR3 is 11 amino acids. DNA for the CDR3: TGCAGTGCTAGTGTGGCATCAGAAGCTTTCTTT. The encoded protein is CSASVASEAFF.

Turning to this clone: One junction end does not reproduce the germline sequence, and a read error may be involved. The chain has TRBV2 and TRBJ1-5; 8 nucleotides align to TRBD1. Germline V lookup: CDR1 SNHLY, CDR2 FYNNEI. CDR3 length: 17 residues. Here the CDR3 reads CASSGDTDRGSDQPQHF. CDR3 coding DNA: TGTGCCAGCAGTGGAGATACTGACAGGGGTAGCGATCAGCCCCAGCATTTT.

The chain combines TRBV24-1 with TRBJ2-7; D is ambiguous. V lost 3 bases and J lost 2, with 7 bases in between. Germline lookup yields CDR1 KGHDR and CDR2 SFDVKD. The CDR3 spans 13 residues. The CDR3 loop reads CATSDLRTYEQYF. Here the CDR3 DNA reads TGTGCCACCAGTGATCTCAGGACCTACGAGCAGTACTTC.

In DNA form, the CDR3 reads TGTGCCAGCAGTGAAGCTCGGGCTAGCGGGATCCTCGAGCAGTACTTC. Amino acids: CASSEARASGILEQYF. This chain connects TRBV6-1 to TRBJ2-7; 9 bases are a match to TRBD2. Germline V gene data show CDR1 as MNHNS and CDR2 as SASEGT. This CDR3 is built from 16 residues. V lost 0 bases and J lost 6; bases outside the gene matches: 9.

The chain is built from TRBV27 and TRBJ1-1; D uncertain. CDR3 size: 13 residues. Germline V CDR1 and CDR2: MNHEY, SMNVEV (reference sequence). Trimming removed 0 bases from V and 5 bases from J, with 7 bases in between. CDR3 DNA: TGTGCCAGCAGTTTATCAGTGGGGACTGAAGCTTTCTTT. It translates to CASSLSVGTEAFF.

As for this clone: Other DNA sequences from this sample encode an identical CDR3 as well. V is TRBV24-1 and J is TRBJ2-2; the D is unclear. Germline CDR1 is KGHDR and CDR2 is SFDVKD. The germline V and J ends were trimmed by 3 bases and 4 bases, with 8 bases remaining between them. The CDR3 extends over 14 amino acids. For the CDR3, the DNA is TGTGCCACCAGTGATCACGGTGGCACCGGGGAGCTGTTTTTT. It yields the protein CATSDHGGTGELFF.

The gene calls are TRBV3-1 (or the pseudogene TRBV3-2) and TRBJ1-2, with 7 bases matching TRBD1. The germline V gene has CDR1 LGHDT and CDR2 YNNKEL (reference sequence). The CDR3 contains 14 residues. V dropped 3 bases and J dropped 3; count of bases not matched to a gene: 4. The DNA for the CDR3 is TGTGCCAGCAGCCATCAGGGGGAACACTATGGCTACACCTTC. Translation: CASSHQGEHYGYTF.

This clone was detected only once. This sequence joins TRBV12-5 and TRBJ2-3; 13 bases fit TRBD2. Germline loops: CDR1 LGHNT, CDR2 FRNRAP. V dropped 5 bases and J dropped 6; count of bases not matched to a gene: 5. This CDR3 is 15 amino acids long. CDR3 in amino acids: CASGGLAGVTDTQYF. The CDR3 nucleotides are TGTGCTAGTGGTGGACTAGCGGGAGTTACGGATACGCAGTATTTT.

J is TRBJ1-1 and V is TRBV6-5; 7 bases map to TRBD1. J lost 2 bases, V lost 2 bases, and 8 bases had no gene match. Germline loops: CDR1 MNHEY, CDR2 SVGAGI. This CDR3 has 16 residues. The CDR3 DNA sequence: TGTGCCAGCAGTTACATAACCTCAGGGGGAAACACTGAAGCTTTCTTT. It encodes CASSYITSGGNTEAFF.

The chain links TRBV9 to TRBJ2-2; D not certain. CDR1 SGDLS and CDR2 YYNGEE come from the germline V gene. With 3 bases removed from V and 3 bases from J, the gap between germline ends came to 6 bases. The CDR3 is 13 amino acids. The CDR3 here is CASSATYTGELFF. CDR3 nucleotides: TGTGCCAGCAGCGCGACCTACACCGGGGAGCTGTTTTTT.

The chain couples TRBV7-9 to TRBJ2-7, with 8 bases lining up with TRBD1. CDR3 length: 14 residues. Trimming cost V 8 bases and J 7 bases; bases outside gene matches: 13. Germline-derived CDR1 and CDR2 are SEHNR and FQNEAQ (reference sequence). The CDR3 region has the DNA TGTGCCAGCGACGGCCCGGCAGGGGGCGCGGAGCAGTACTTC. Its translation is CASDGPAGGAEQYF.

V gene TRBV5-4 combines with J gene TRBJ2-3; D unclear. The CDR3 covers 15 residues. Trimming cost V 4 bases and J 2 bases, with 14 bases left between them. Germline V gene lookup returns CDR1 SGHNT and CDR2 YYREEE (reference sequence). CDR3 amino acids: CASSPTPTLTDTQYF. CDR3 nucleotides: TGTGCCAGCAGCCCCACTCCTACCCTCACAGATACGCAGTATTTT.

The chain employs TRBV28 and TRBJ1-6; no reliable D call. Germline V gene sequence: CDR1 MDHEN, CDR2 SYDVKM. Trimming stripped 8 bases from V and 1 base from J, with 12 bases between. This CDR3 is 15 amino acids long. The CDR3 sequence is CASVGSVSYNSPLHF. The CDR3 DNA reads TGTGCCAGCGTCGGGTCCGTGTCCTATAATTCACCCCTCCACTTT. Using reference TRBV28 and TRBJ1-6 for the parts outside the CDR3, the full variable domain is DVKVTQSSRYLVKRTGEKVFLECVQDMDHENMFWYRQDPGLGLRLIYFSYDVKMKEKGDIPEGYSVSREKKERFSLILESASTNQTSMYLCASVGSVSYNSPLHFGNGTRLTVT.

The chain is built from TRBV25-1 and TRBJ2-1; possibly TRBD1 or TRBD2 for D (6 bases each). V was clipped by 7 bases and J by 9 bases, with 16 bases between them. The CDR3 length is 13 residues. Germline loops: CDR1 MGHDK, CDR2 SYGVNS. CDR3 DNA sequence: TGTGCCAGCACTCTAGGGGGGCGTGGTGAGCAGTTCTTC. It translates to CASTLGGRGEQFF. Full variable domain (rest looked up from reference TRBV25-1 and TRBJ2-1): EADIYQTPRYLVIGTGKKITLECSQTMGHDKMYWYQQDPGMELHLIHYSYGVNSTEKGDLSSESTVSRIRTEHFPLTLESARPSHTSQYLCASTLGGRGEQFFGPGTRLTVL.

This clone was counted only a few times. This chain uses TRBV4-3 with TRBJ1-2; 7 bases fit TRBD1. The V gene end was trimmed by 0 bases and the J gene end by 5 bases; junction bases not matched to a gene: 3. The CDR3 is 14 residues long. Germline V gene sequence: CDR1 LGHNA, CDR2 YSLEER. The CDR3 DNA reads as TGCGCCAGCAGCCAAGATCAGGGGGAATATGGCTACACCTTC. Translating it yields CASSQDQGEYGYTF.

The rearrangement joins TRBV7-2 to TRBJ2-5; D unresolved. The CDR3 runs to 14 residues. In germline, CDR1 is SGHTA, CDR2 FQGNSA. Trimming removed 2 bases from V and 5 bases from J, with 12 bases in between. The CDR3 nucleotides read TGTGCCAGCAGCTTAAGGTCAGACGGGGAGACCCAGTACTTC. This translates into CASSLRSDGETQYF.